This T cell receptor beta chain was identified during a study of tumor and adjacent non-tumor tissue in lung cancer. Study findings and constraints: TCR diversity was significantly greater in tumor than normal lung tissue.

To note about this clonotype: Its antigen is unidentified.

TCRbeta libraries were built with three rounds of nested PCR, modified from ARM-PCR. TCRdb re-called the multiplex PCR reads through MiXCR, storing one row per CDR3 protein. The sample includes some 90,000 distinct CDR3 sequences, roughly 62% seen only once; the top ten take roughly 15%. RNA was extracted from bulk tissue without any cell sorting. The CDR3 consists of 16 residues. Germline assignment: CDR1 SGHNT and CDR2 YENEEA. V was cut by 8 bases and J by 0 bases, with 19 bases left in between. The sequence derives from a man between 65 and 85 years old with non-small cell lung cancer. What was sequenced was lung tumor tissue. The chain couples TRBV11-3 to TRBJ1-1; D is perhaps TRBD1 (6 bases). The CDR3 region is CASARSRTDMNTEAFF. CDR3 sequence (DNA): TGTGCCAGCGCCCGCAGCAGGACAGATATGAACACTGAAGCTTTCTTT. Combining the CDR3 with reference TRBV11-3 and TRBJ1-1 gives the whole variable domain EAGVVQSPRYKIIEKKQPVAFWCNPISGHNTLYWYLQNLGQGPELLIRYENEEAVDDSQLPKDRFSAERLKGVDSTLKIQPAELGDSAVYLCASARSRTDMNTEAFFGQGTRLTVV.